This TCR beta chain originates from a study of blood T cell repertoires in COVID-19. Study context: In each case, the material was cDNA or gDNA derived from T cells, B-cell-depleted T cells, or PBMCs.

Two negative PCRs, clearance, or symptom resolution had been documented for recovered Cohort 3 donors. Assay: immunoSEQ multiplex PCR; the TCRdb copy retains only in-frame clones and omits some. The sample contains about 310,000 clones, about nine tenths of which appear only once. Sequencing was done on a sample of PBMCs or T cells enriched from blood (not recorded which). This receptor was identified in a woman aged 25 to 45 who had recovered from COVID-19.

The CDR3 sequence is CASSYGTGAGSYGYTF. The CDR3 nucleotides are TGTGCCAGCAGTTACGGGACAGGGGCCGGTTCCTATGGCTACACCTTC. The chain recombines TRBV6-5 with TRBJ1-2; 10 nucleotides agree with TRBD1. The CDR3 is 16 amino acids. V gave up 2 bases and J gave up 4 bases; unmatched junction bases: 7. CDR1 and CDR2 from the germline V gene are MNHEY and SVGAGI.